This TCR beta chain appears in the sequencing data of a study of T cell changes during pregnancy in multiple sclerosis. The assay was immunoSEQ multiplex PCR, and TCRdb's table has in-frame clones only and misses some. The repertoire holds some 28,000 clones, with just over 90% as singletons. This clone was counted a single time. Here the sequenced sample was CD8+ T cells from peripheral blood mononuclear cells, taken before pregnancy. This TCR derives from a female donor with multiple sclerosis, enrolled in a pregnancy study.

This CDR3 reads CASSWTDTNYGYTF. In DNA form, the CDR3 reads TGTGCCAGTAGTTGGACAGATACTAACTATGGCTACACCTTC. The chain links TRBV19 to TRBJ1-2; D is perhaps TRBD1 (6 bases). The CDR3 has 14 residues. Trimming pared 5 bases from V and 0 bases from J, leaving 10 bases between. The germline V gene encodes CDR1 LNHDA and CDR2 SQIVND (reference sequence).